The following is a T cell receptor (beta chain) sequence with its context. Germline assignment: CDR1 SGHTA and CDR2 FQGNSA. Trimming pared 1 base from V and 2 bases from J, leaving 7 bases between. This CDR3 spans 14 amino acids. Unsorted libraries were prepared from 2 million PBMCs that had been stored at -80 C. With 10-nucleotide random UMIs included, cDNA was synthesized by 5'RACE. Whenever a sequencing run was performed, it yielded over 170 million TCR-beta sequences from 15-18 subjects. MiXCR was run by TCRdb on the 5' RACE reads, yielding one entry per CDR3 protein. The sample has 90,000 to 150,000 distinct CDR3 sequences, about 3.4% seen once. The data originate from a study of neurological immune-mediated disorders. Turning to the study itself: Multiple sclerosis patients numbering around 35 comprised approximately 30 relapsing-remitting and 3 secondary progressive patients.

This sequence joins TRBV7-2 and TRBJ2-3; D is ambiguous. This clonotype originated in a woman younger than 45 with multiple sclerosis. Sequencing was done on a sample of PBMCs. The CDR3: CASSLVGPTDTQYF. The CDR3 DNA is TGTGCCAGCAGCTTAGTCGGGCCCACAGATACGCAGTATTTT.